Described below is a single T cell receptor (beta chain) sequence and its context. The PCR made use of 60 Vbeta and 13 Jbeta primers. The assay was immunoSEQ multiplex PCR, and TCRdb's table has in-frame clones only and misses some. The top ten clones hold approximately 9.9% of a sample with about 69,000 clones, about 73% of them seen once. This sample was included in a study of cytomegalovirus exposure and HLA in healthy donors. CDR3 size: 15 residues. Germline CDR1 is SGHRS and CDR2 is YFSETQ. V lost 4 bases, J lost 3 bases, and 6 bases stayed unmatched. The receptor was isolated from a woman aged 25 to 39 in good health and CMV-seronegative. The chain uses TRBV5-1 and TRBJ2-5; 10 bases fit TRBD1. Sequenced input: PBMCs. CDR3 region: CASSVGTGDEETQYF. For the CDR3, the DNA is TGCGCCAGCAGCGTCGGGACAGGGGACGAAGAGACCCAGTACTTC.